Included here is one TCR beta chain sequence, with context. The data were produced by immunoSEQ multiplex PCR, yet TCRdb's version contains in-frame clones alone and is incomplete. The data contain about 240,000 clones, 85% to 90% of them singletons. These data are taken from a study of blood T cell repertoires in COVID-19. V dropped 3 bases and J dropped 3; count of bases not matched to a gene: 5. The CDR3 loop spans 15 amino acids. Germline V gene data show CDR1 as MRHNA and CDR2 as SNTAGT. Seattle-derived patients entered the study during active infection and were followed longitudinally. The sequence came from a woman aged 45-65 years with COVID-19, enrolled during active disease. Specimen: peripheral blood. The rearrangement links TRBV6-4 to TRBJ2-1, with 7 nucleotides matching TRBD1. Here the CDR3 reads CASSEWRTGYNEQFF. The CDR3, as DNA: TGTGCCAGCAGTGAGTGGAGGACAGGCTACAATGAGCAGTTCTTC.